The 10 T cell receptor beta chains below come from one sample, sequenced in a study of cytomegalovirus exposure and HLA in healthy donors (dated by TCRdb to about 2017). Library preparation employed the immunoSEQ multiplex PCR assay. A mixture of 60 forward primers for TCR Vbeta segments and 13 reverse primers for TCR Jbeta segments was used in the multiplex PCR. TCRdb's version of the immuneACCESS table is confined to in-frame rearrangements and falls short of the full clone set. An unresolved V gene accounts for under half of the shortfall where checked; the remainder is of unknown origin. This sample is represented by roughly 140,000 clones; nearly 80% of them were singletons. The ten biggest clones cover 4.5% to 6.5% of the sample. Sequenced sample: PBMCs. The receptors were sampled from a male donor in good health and CMV-seronegative.

The chain has TRBV28 and TRBJ2-3, with 11 bases aligning to TRBD2. The V gene end was trimmed by 10 bases and the J gene end by 2 bases; junction bases not matched to a gene: 11. This CDR3 is 16 amino acids long. The germline V gene has CDR1 MDHEN and CDR2 SYDVKM. The CDR3 is CATNSGTSGFTDTQYF. The CDR3 coding sequence is TGTGCCACCAACTCCGGGACTAGCGGCTTCACAGATACGCAGTATTTT. Complete variable domain (other parts from reference TRBV28 and TRBJ2-3): DVKVTQSSRYLVKRTGEKVFLECVQDMDHENMFWYRQDPGLGLRLIYFSYDVKMKEKGDIPEGYSVSREKKERFSLILESASTNQTSMYLCATNSGTSGFTDTQYFGPGTRLTVL.

The CDR3 DNA sequence: TGCGCCAGCAGCCAAGAATCGTGGACAGGAGGTCGCTACACCTTC. This gives the protein CASSQESWTGGRYTF. V gene TRBV4-3 combines with J gene TRBJ1-2; 7 positions match TRBD1. The CDR3 consists of 15 residues. Losses at the gene ends were 0 bases for V and 9 bases for J; bases not matched to a gene: 10. The germline CDR1 and CDR2 sequences are LGHNA and YSLEER.

V gene TRBV2 combines with J gene TRBJ2-5; D gene ambiguous. This CDR3 contains 14 residues. Germline CDR1 is SNHLY and CDR2 is FYNNEI. The V gene lost 6 bases and the J gene lost 3 bases, with 14 bases spanning the gap. CDR3 sequence (DNA): TGTGCCAGCAGCCCTCACTCGAACGAAGAGACCCAGTACTTC. Translated: CASSPHSNEETQYF. Full variable domain (outside the CDR3, taken from reference TRBV2 and TRBJ2-5): EPEVTQTPSHQVTQMGQEVILRCVPISNHLYFYWYRQILGQKVEFLVSFYNNEISEKSEIFDDQFSVERPDGSNFTLKIRSTKLEDSAMYFCASSPHSNEETQYFGPGTRLLVL.

The genes are TRBV15 and TRBJ1-2; possible D gene TRBD1, 5 bases. V lost 4 bases and J 5 bases, leaving 17 bases between the germline ends. Germline-derived CDR1 and CDR2 are LNHNV and YYDKDF (reference sequence). CDR3 size: 15 residues. The CDR3 protein is CATSNFMGLEYGYTF. The CDR3, as DNA: TGTGCCACCAGCAATTTTATGGGGCTGGAATATGGCTACACCTTC.

This clone was found once. The CDR3: CASSYTGVLNYGYTF. For the CDR3, the DNA is TGCGCCAGCAGCTACACAGGGGTTTTAAACTATGGCTACACCTTC. The chain recombines TRBV4-1 with TRBJ1-2, with 7 bases aligning to TRBD1. After removal of 5 bases from V and 2 bases from J, the junction contained 8 bases not matched to a gene. The CDR3 spans 15 residues. CDR1 is MGHRA and CDR2 is YSYEKL in the germline V gene.

The chain employs TRBV2 and TRBJ2-7; the D is unclear. The CDR3 has 12 residues. Trimming took off 7 bases at V and 0 bases at J, with 7 bases between the two ends. Germline V CDR1 and CDR2: SNHLY, FYNNEI. CDR3 sequence (DNA): TGTGCCAGCAAAAGACTCTCCTACGAGCAGTACTTC. Residues: CASKRLSYEQYF.

For this clone: The sample has other DNA sequences that encode this CDR3 too. This rearrangement joins TRBV6-5 to TRBJ1-5; 7 bases map to TRBD1. This CDR3 has 15 amino acids. Germline-derived CDR1 and CDR2 are MNHEY and SVGAGI. J was trimmed by 0 bases and V by 1 base; bases with no gene match: 0. The CDR3 sequence is CASSYYRGSNQPQHF. CDR3 sequence (DNA): TGTGCCAGCAGTTACTACAGGGGTAGCAATCAGCCCCAGCATTTT.

The rearrangement joins TRBV28 to TRBJ1-2; D is ambiguous. The CDR3 is 13 amino acids. V gave up 5 bases and J gave up 10 bases, with 17 bases separating them. Germline loops: CDR1 MDHEN, CDR2 SYDVKM. The CDR3 spells CASSPPSGPDYTF. For the CDR3, the DNA is TGTGCCAGCAGTCCCCCCAGCGGGCCGGACTACACCTTC.

This sequence joins TRBV5-6 and TRBJ1-2; 8 nucleotides align to TRBD1. CDR3 length: 13 amino acids. The germline CDR1 and CDR2 sequences are SGHDT and YYEEEE. The CDR3 sequence is CGTAGGAGYGYTF. In DNA, the CDR3 is TGTGGGACCGCAGGGGGCGCCGGCTATGGCTACACCTTC.

This clone appeared a few times. The CDR3 is CAISGTDYGYTF. CDR3 in DNA: TGTGCCATCAGCGGGACAGATTATGGCTACACCTTC. The chain is built from TRBV10-3 and TRBJ1-2, with 7 bases aligning to TRBD1. After removal of 6 bases from V and 5 bases from J, the junction contained 3 bases not matched to a gene. This CDR3 spans 12 amino acids. Germline lookup yields CDR1 ENHRY and CDR2 SYGVKD.